One and the same sample provided the 32 T cell receptor beta chains below, sequenced in a study of blood T cell repertoires in COVID-19. TCRdb's table, derived via immunoSEQ multiplex PCR, lists solely in-frame clones and lacks some. The sample comprises approximately 100,000 clones, around 83% of which are singletons, and around 2% rests with the top ten. The specimen was peripheral blood. The source of these receptors is a human donor in a cohort sampled during active COVID-19.

V gene TRBV28 combines with J gene TRBJ1-2; 7 positions agree with TRBD1. V gave up 8 bases and J gave up 8 bases; unmatched junction bases: 11. Germline assignment: CDR1 MDHEN and CDR2 SYDVKM. The CDR3 sequence is 13 residues long. The CDR3 DNA follows: TGTGCCAGCCTCTTTAGACAGGGTGGCGGCTACACCTTC. Its protein product is CASLFRQGGGYTF.

Written as DNA, the CDR3 is TGTGCCAGCAGTCCTACGGGGGGTACAGTGTACACCATATATTTT. Protein sequence: CASSPTGGTVYTIYF. The chain is built from TRBV2 and TRBJ1-3; weak D call: TRBD1 (5 bases). The germline V gene has CDR1 SNHLY and CDR2 FYNNEI. The CDR3 sequence is 15 residues long. The V end lost 5 bases, the J end lost 8 bases, and 19 bases lay between the germline ends.

This chain links TRBV13 with TRBJ1-5; 8 bases are a match to TRBD1. This CDR3 spans 13 amino acids. Germline V gene lookup returns CDR1 PRHDT and CDR2 FYEKMQ (reference sequence). V dropped 3 bases and J dropped 6; count of bases not matched to a gene: 1. This chain's CDR3 is CASSFDRGQPQHF. CDR3 sequence (DNA): TGTGCCAGCAGCTTTGACAGGGGTCAGCCCCAGCATTTT.

This sequence joins TRBV19 and TRBJ1-5; D possibly corresponds to TRBD1 (6 bases). The germline V gene encodes CDR1 LNHDA and CDR2 SQIVND (reference sequence). CDR3 length: 13 amino acids. Trimming pared 3 bases from V and 9 bases from J, leaving 12 bases between. This CDR3 reads CASSIGGSGPQHF. As DNA, the CDR3 is TGTGCCAGTAGTATTGGGGGCAGCGGGCCCCAGCATTTT.

V and J are TRBV5-4 and TRBJ2-3; 9 bases line up with TRBD2. Germline V gene sequence: CDR1 SGHNT, CDR2 YYREEE (reference sequence). Trimming cost V 4 bases and J 0 bases; bases outside gene matches: 3. This CDR3 is built from 15 residues. The CDR3 DNA is TGTGCCAGCAGCCCTAGCGGGATTAGCACAGATACGCAGTATTTT. Its translation is CASSPSGISTDTQYF.

The gene calls are TRBV6-5 and TRBJ2-7, with a possible D match to TRBD1 (6 bases). CDR1 is MNHEY and CDR2 is SVGAGI in the germline V gene. This CDR3 contains 13 residues. The V and J ends lost 8 bases and 5 bases respectively, with 16 bases between them. The CDR3 DNA reads TGTGCCAGCTCCAGGGGTCGTGGTAACGAGCAGTACTTC. Translation gives CASSRGRGNEQYF.

This clone was seen only a few times. CDR3 loop: CASSRGQTNTGELFF. CDR3 DNA sequence: TGTGCCAGCAGCCGCGGACAAACAAACACCGGGGAGCTGTTTTTT. The chain links TRBV9 to TRBJ2-2, with a possible D match to TRBD1 (5 bases). Deletions cut 4 bases from V and 2 bases from J, with 12 bases between. The CDR3 length is 15 residues. Germline V gene lookup returns CDR1 SGDLS and CDR2 YYNGEE.

V and J are TRBV19 and TRBJ2-1; TRBD2 agrees at 7 bases. Germline CDR1 and CDR2: LNHDA and SQIVND (reference sequence). CDR3 length: 12 residues. The V gene end was trimmed by 4 bases and the J gene end by 13 bases; junction bases not matched to a gene: 7. The CDR3 protein is CASSSWTRVQFF. The CDR3 DNA is TGTGCCAGTAGTAGTTGGACTAGGGTACAGTTCTTC.

The CDR3 sequence is CASSLDRASGVANEKLFF. The CDR3, as DNA: TGTGCCAGCAGCTTAGACAGGGCTTCAGGGGTGGCTAATGAAAAACTGTTTTTT. The gene calls are TRBV2 and TRBJ1-4; 7 bases line up with TRBD1. This CDR3 has 18 amino acids. Trimming at V came to 6 bases and at J to 3 bases, leaving 16 bases not matched to a gene. Germline CDR1 is SNHLY and CDR2 is FYNNEI.

The chain employs TRBV10-3 and TRBJ1-5; D uncertain. In germline, CDR1 is ENHRY, CDR2 SYGVKD. CDR3 size: 13 residues. V was cut by 8 bases and J by 1 base, with 9 bases left in between. The CDR3 bases are TGTGCCATCGGCGGGTCGAGCAATCAGCCCCAGCATTTT. Translated: CAIGGSSNQPQHF.

This rearrangement joins TRBV3-1 (or the pseudogene TRBV3-2) to TRBJ1-1; no definite D call. The CDR3 is made up of 13 amino acids. Germline V gene lookup returns CDR1 LGHDT and CDR2 YNNKEL (reference sequence). Trimming removed 3 bases from V and 1 base from J, with 6 bases in between. CDR3 sequence: CASSHLENTEAFF. In DNA form, the CDR3 reads TGTGCCAGCAGCCACTTAGAGAACACTGAAGCTTTCTTT.

The V call is TRBV3-1 (or the pseudogene TRBV3-2), the J call TRBJ1-2; 9 nucleotides align to TRBD1. Unmatched junction bases numbered 2, after V lost 4 bases and J lost 2 bases. There are 14 residues in the CDR3. Germline V gives CDR1 LGHDT, CDR2 YNNKEL (reference sequence). As DNA, the CDR3 is TGTGCCAGCAGCCGGACAGGGGACAACTATGGCTACACCTTC. Its translation is CASSRTGDNYGYTF.

The chain employs TRBV5-1 and TRBJ2-1, with 9 bases lining up with TRBD1. The junction had 8 bases not matched to a gene; V was cut back by 4 bases and J by 6 bases. Germline-derived CDR1 and CDR2 are SGHRS and YFSETQ. The CDR3 runs to 15 residues. The CDR3 reads CASSTSGTGLNEQFF. The CDR3 DNA sequence: TGCGCCAGCAGCACCTCCGGGACAGGGCTCAATGAGCAGTTCTTC.

This chain uses TRBV11-2 with TRBJ2-2; 8 bases match TRBD2. The CDR3 sequence is 16 residues long. The junction had 8 bases not matched to a gene; V was cut back by 4 bases and J by 4 bases. CDR1 is SGHAT, CDR2 FQNNGV, per germline. CDR3 sequence: CASSSRPGGGTGELFF. The CDR3, as DNA: TGTGCCAGCAGCTCCCGTCCGGGAGGGGGCACCGGGGAGCTGTTTTTT.

There are many counts of this clone. The genes are TRBV18 and TRBJ1-5; no firm D call. Between the trimmed V and J ends, which lost 3 bases and 7 bases, there was a span of 13 bases. The CDR3 totals 14 residues. The germline V gene encodes CDR1 KGHSH and CDR2 LQKENI. This CDR3 reads CASSPPEDQQPQHF. Here the CDR3 DNA reads TGTGCCAGCTCACCGCCGGAGGACCAACAGCCCCAGCATTTT.

The chain combines TRBV5-1 with TRBJ2-1; 7 nucleotides align to TRBD2. The CDR3 sequence is 16 residues long. J lost 6 bases, V lost 4 bases, and 13 bases had no gene match. CDR1 and CDR2 from the germline V gene are SGHRS and YFSETQ. CDR3 protein: CASSREAGLPFNEQFF. The CDR3 region has the DNA TGCGCCAGCAGCCGAGAAGCGGGACTACCGTTCAATGAGCAGTTCTTC.

The chain is built from TRBV9 and TRBJ2-7, with D perhaps TRBD1 (5 bases). Germline values: CDR1 SGDLS, CDR2 YYNGEE. The CDR3 is 13 amino acids. Trimming stripped 3 bases from V and 3 bases from J, with 10 bases between. The CDR3 DNA reads as TGTGCCAGCAGCGCACAGGTGAACTACGAGCAGTACTTC. Protein product: CASSAQVNYEQYF.

The gene calls are TRBV18 and TRBJ1-1, with TRBD1 matching 7 bases. V was clipped by 4 bases and J by 7 bases; unmatched bases: 9. The CDR3 is 14 amino acids. The germline V gene has CDR1 KGHSH and CDR2 LQKENI. The CDR3 bases are TGTGCCAGCTCACAGTCGAGGACAGGATTTGAAGCTTTCTTT. It codes for CASSQSRTGFEAFF.

The rearrangement joins TRBV5-1 to TRBJ2-6; the match to TRBD1 covers 7 bases. Per germline, CDR1 SGHRS and CDR2 YFSETQ. V dropped 3 bases and J dropped 0; count of bases not matched to a gene: 6. The CDR3 spans 17 residues. CDR3: CASSSQNRGSGANVLTF. The CDR3 region has the DNA TGCGCCAGCAGCTCGCAAAACAGGGGCTCTGGGGCCAACGTCCTGACTTTC.

The CDR3: CASSQDRNRGSPLHF. In DNA, the CDR3 is TGTGCCAGCAGCCAAGATCGGAACAGGGGGTCACCCCTCCACTTT. V gene TRBV3-1 (or the pseudogene TRBV3-2) combines with J gene TRBJ1-6, with TRBD1 identical over 8 bases. CDR1 and CDR2 from the germline V gene are LGHDT and YNNKEL (reference sequence). Trimming took 0 bases from V and 10 from J; bases not matched to a gene: 5. This CDR3 is 15 amino acids long.

This clone was recorded a few times. The chain joins TRBV5-1 to TRBJ2-7; possibly TRBD2 for D (6 bases). This CDR3 is 14 amino acids long. Trimming took off 4 bases at V and 9 bases at J, with 20 bases between the two ends. Germline V gene lookup returns CDR1 SGHRS and CDR2 YFSETQ. The CDR3 DNA reads TGCGCCAGCAGCCCTACGGGGGACGGCGGCGCGCAGTACTTC. This translates into CASSPTGDGGAQYF.

This chain connects TRBV3-1 (or the pseudogene TRBV3-2) to TRBJ1-1; D gene ambiguous. The V gene lost 4 bases and the J gene lost 0 bases, with 9 bases spanning the gap. This CDR3 is built from 14 residues. Germline-derived CDR1 and CDR2 are LGHDT and YNNKEL (reference sequence). CDR3 in DNA: TGTGCCAGCAGCCCCCCACAGATGAACACTGAAGCTTTCTTT. Amino acids: CASSPPQMNTEAFF.

The chain uses TRBV9 and TRBJ1-1; 7 bases agree with TRBD1. There are 12 residues in the CDR3. Germline-derived CDR1 and CDR2 are SGDLS and YYNGEE. Unmatched junction bases numbered 4, after V lost 4 bases and J lost 7 bases. The chain's CDR3 is CASSTWTGEAFF. CDR3 nucleotides: TGTGCCAGCAGCACTTGGACAGGTGAAGCTTTCTTT.

The CDR3, as DNA: TGTGCCAGCAGTAGACAGACGAACACCGGGGAGCTGTTTTTT. As protein: CASSRQTNTGELFF. The V gene is TRBV7-3, the J gene TRBJ2-2; D is perhaps TRBD1 (5 bases). This CDR3 is built from 14 residues. The V gene's germline CDR1 is SGHTA and CDR2 FQGTGA. V was trimmed by 6 bases and J by 0 bases, leaving 8 bases between them.

This chain uses TRBV4-1 with TRBJ2-2; TRBD2 aligns across 7 bases. J lost 3 bases, V lost 1 base, and 8 bases had no gene match. The CDR3 has 17 residues. Germline loops: CDR1 MGHRA, CDR2 YSYEKL. The CDR3 region has the DNA TGCGCCAGCAGCCAAGTGCCCAGCGGGACTTACACCGGGGAGCTGTTTTTT. Encoded protein: CASSQVPSGTYTGELFF.

In its sample, this clone was seen a few times. The same CDR3 can be traced to other DNA sequences in this sample. The genes are TRBV6-2 or TRBV6-3 and TRBJ2-7; tentative D call: TRBD1 (7 bases). This CDR3 spans 14 amino acids. The V gene lost 4 bases and the J gene lost 1 base, with 11 bases spanning the gap. CDR1 and CDR2 from the germline V gene are MNHEY and SVGEGT. CDR3 amino acids: CASSSGGGSYEQYF. CDR3 coding DNA: TGTGCCAGCAGTTCAGGGGGAGGTTCCTACGAGCAGTACTTC.

The chain is built from TRBV10-3 and TRBJ1-6; D gene uncertain. CDR1 is ENHRY and CDR2 is SYGVKD in the germline V gene. V was pared by 2 bases and J by 8 bases, with 16 bases between. The CDR3 loop spans 16 amino acids. The CDR3 protein is CAISEPTGVGDSPLHF. The DNA for the CDR3 is TGTGCCATCAGTGAGCCGACCGGGGTTGGAGATTCACCCCTCCACTTT.

The chain links TRBV28 to TRBJ1-1; TRBD1 matches 9 bases. The germline gives CDR1 MDHEN, CDR2 SYDVKM. The V and J ends lost 3 bases and 6 bases, in that order; junction bases with no gene match: 5. This CDR3 spans 14 amino acids. For the CDR3, the DNA is TGTGCCAGCAGTTTGGGACAGGGTGGGTCTGAAGCTTTCTTT. This encodes CASSLGQGGSEAFF.

This clone has only one observation. Written as DNA, the CDR3 is TGTGCCAGCAGCCCGCGACAGGGGCCAGATACGCAGTATTTT. Amino acid sequence: CASSPRQGPDTQYF. The chain employs TRBV9 and TRBJ2-3, with 8 bases that match TRBD1. The CDR3 totals 14 residues. V lost 4 bases, J lost 4 bases, and 5 bases stayed unmatched. Germline assignment: CDR1 SGDLS and CDR2 YYNGEE.

The J gene is TRBJ2-3, the V gene TRBV3-1 (or the pseudogene TRBV3-2), with 11 bases identical to TRBD2. This CDR3 has 17 amino acids. The germline V gene has CDR1 LGHDT and CDR2 YNNKEL (reference sequence). The V gene end was trimmed by 2 bases and the J gene end by 0 bases; junction bases not matched to a gene: 4. The CDR3 nucleotides are TGTGCCAGCAGCCAAATGGGACTAGCGGCTAGCACAGATACGCAGTATTTT. It encodes CASSQMGLAASTDTQYF.

This chain joins TRBV24-1 and TRBJ1-6; 8 bases match TRBD1. The germline V gene encodes CDR1 KGHDR and CDR2 SFDVKD. CDR3 length: 14 amino acids. Trimming at V came to 6 bases and at J to 7 bases, leaving 4 bases not matched to a gene. DNA for the CDR3: TGTGCCACCAGTCCAGGGGGCATGAATTCACCCCTCCACTTT. Its protein product is CATSPGGMNSPLHF.

This chain links TRBV5-1 with TRBJ2-2; TRBD1 matches 7 bases. The CDR3 spans 15 residues. Germline assignment: CDR1 SGHRS and CDR2 YFSETQ. V trimming: 0 bases; J trimming: 4 bases; junction bases outside the gene matches: 3. The CDR3 region is CASSLVRQGTGELFF. In nucleotides, the CDR3 is TGCGCCAGCAGCTTGGTCAGACAGGGCACCGGGGAGCTGTTTTTT. Filled out from reference TRBV5-1 and TRBJ2-2, the complete variable domain reads KAGVTQTPRYLIKTRGQQVTLSCSPISGHRSVSWYQQTPGQGLQFLFEYFSETQRNKGNFPGRFSGRQFSNSRSEMNVSTLELGDSALYLCASSLVRQGTGELFFGEGSRLTVL.